One sample yielded the 28 T cell receptor beta chains listed below, sequenced in a study of T cell responses to AZD1222 COVID-19 vaccine. Here immunoSEQ multiplex PCR was the method, and the copy in TCRdb shows in-frame clones only, minus some. The sample holds over 110,000 clones; just over 90% are singletons and the top ten take 4.5% to 5.5%. The specimen was peripheral blood, collected on day 0 of AZD1222 vaccination. These receptors originate from an adult in good health.

The rearrangement joins TRBV5-1 to TRBJ1-2, with D possibly TRBD1 on 6 matching bases. Germline V lookup: CDR1 SGHRS, CDR2 YFSETQ. The ends were cut back, 0 bases at V and 0 bases at J, with 9 bases in the middle. The CDR3 runs to 15 residues. CDR3 bases: TGCGCCAGCAGCTTGGGACAGGAACCTAACTATGGCTACACCTTC. This sequence encodes CASSLGQEPNYGYTF.

This chain connects TRBV7-9 to TRBJ2-1; 11 bases agree with TRBD2. CDR3 length: 18 amino acids. V dropped 5 bases and J dropped 4; count of bases not matched to a gene: 13. Germline lookup yields CDR1 SEHNR and CDR2 FQNEAQ (reference sequence). CDR3 residues: CASSPGGLAGTGYNEQFF. In DNA, the CDR3 is TGTGCCAGCAGCCCAGGAGGACTAGCGGGCACAGGATACAATGAGCAGTTCTTC.

The chain couples TRBV5-1 to TRBJ1-1; D remains unclear. The V end lost 0 bases, the J end lost 4 bases, and 10 bases lay between the germline ends. Germline V lookup: CDR1 SGHRS, CDR2 YFSETQ. The CDR3 consists of 14 residues. The CDR3 loop reads CASSLAGFATEAFF. CDR3 bases: TGCGCCAGCAGCTTGGCGGGGTTTGCCACTGAAGCTTTCTTT. Variable domain in full (rest from reference TRBV5-1 and TRBJ1-1): KAGVTQTPRYLIKTRGQQVTLSCSPISGHRSVSWYQQTPGQGLQFLFEYFSETQRNKGNFPGRFSGRQFSNSRSEMNVSTLELGDSALYLCASSLAGFATEAFFGQGTRLTVV.

The rearrangement uses TRBV4-2 and TRBJ2-7; D not resolved. Germline assignment: CDR1 LGHNA and CDR2 YNFKEQ. This CDR3 region has 14 residues. V lost 0 bases to trimming and J lost 3 bases, with 9 bases between them. The CDR3 reads CASSQDFSDYEQYF. The CDR3, as DNA: TGTGCCAGCAGCCAAGATTTTTCAGACTACGAGCAGTACTTC.

V is TRBV6-5 and J is TRBJ1-1, with D tentatively TRBD1 (6 bases). The germline V gene encodes CDR1 MNHEY and CDR2 SVGAGI. Trimming stripped 7 bases from V and 10 bases from J, with 19 bases between. This CDR3 has 13 residues. The CDR3, as DNA: TGTGCCAGCATACAGACAGGAATATTCACAGCTTTCTTT. Translation: CASIQTGIFTAFF.

The gene calls are TRBV12-3 or TRBV12-4 and TRBJ1-2; 7 bases are shared with TRBD1. There are 12 residues in the CDR3. The junction had 1 base not matched to a gene; V was cut back by 5 bases and J by 4 bases. This chain's CDR3 is CASSGTVYGYTF. The CDR3 region has the DNA TGTGCCAGCAGTGGGACAGTCTATGGCTACACCTTC.

V usage is TRBV6-5 and J usage is TRBJ1-1; D is unclear. Trimming took 5 bases from V and 4 from J, leaving 17 bases between them. Germline V lookup: CDR1 MNHEY, CDR2 SVGAGI. CDR3 length: 15 residues. The CDR3 DNA is TGTGCCAGCAGTCACAAGGCGCAATTGAGCACTGAAGCTTTCTTT. Residues: CASSHKAQLSTEAFF.

V and J are TRBV5-4 and TRBJ1-2, with TRBD1 matching over 7 bases. This CDR3 comprises 15 residues. V shed 4 bases and J 2 bases; nucleotides not matched to a gene: 8. Germline-derived CDR1 and CDR2 are SGHNT and YYREEE (reference sequence). This CDR3 reads CASSTRDRLNYGYTF. The CDR3 DNA sequence: TGTGCCAGCAGCACTAGGGACAGATTGAACTATGGCTACACCTTC.

The CDR3, as DNA: TGTGCCAGCAGCTTAGTTCGGGCCTATGGCTACACCTTC. It translates to CASSLVRAYGYTF. This chain links TRBV7-2 with TRBJ1-2; no clear D gene. The CDR3 totals 13 residues. V lost 1 base to trimming and J lost 4 bases, with 7 bases between them. Germline V CDR1 and CDR2: SGHTA, FQGNSA.

In this sample, this clone turned up many times. This CDR3 reads CASGSLAGVGTGELFF. The DNA for the CDR3 is TGTGCCAGCGGATCGCTAGCGGGAGTCGGCACCGGGGAGCTGTTTTTT. The rearrangement uses TRBV7-9 and TRBJ2-2; 10 bases are a match to TRBD2. After removal of 8 bases from V and 4 bases from J, the junction contained 10 bases not matched to a gene. The V gene's germline CDR1 is SEHNR and CDR2 FQNEAQ (reference sequence). The CDR3 has 16 amino acids.

The rearrangement uses TRBV9 and TRBJ2-3; D gene unclear. Trimming removed 4 bases at V and 5 bases at J, with 11 bases between. From germline, CDR1 is SGDLS and CDR2 YYNGEE. The CDR3 totals 13 residues. The CDR3 DNA follows: TGTGCCAGCAGCCTTGCGATAGGAGATACGCAGTATTTT. Its translation is CASSLAIGDTQYF. Full variable domain (remainder filled in from reference TRBV9 and TRBJ2-3): DSGVTQTPKHLITATGQRVTLRCSPRSGDLSVYWYQQSLDQGLQFLIQYYNGEERAKGNILERFSAQQFPDLHSELNLSSLELGDSALYFCASSLAIGDTQYFGPGTRLTVL.

This clone was counted a single time. This chain connects TRBV19 to TRBJ2-7; D remains ambiguous. Trimming took off 3 bases at V and 2 bases at J, with 8 bases between the two ends. The V gene's germline CDR1 is LNHDA and CDR2 SQIVND (reference sequence). The CDR3 is 13 residues long. The CDR3 region is CASSIRAPYEQYF. The CDR3, as DNA: TGTGCCAGTAGTATTCGGGCGCCCTACGAGCAGTACTTC.

Note on this clone: The junction differs from germline at one of its ends, possibly a read error. The rearrangement joins TRBV30 to TRBJ2-7, with 7 bases fitting TRBD2. This CDR3 contains 15 residues. Germline CDR1 reads GTSNPN; CDR2 reads SVGIG (reference sequence). CDR3 region: CAGRHSGLLFYEQYF. The CDR3 region has the DNA TGTGCCGGGAGACATTCGGGACTACTATTCTACGAGCAGTACTTC.

This clone appeared a single time. This chain uses TRBV6-5 with TRBJ1-6; 9 bases are shared with TRBD1. Germline V lookup: CDR1 MNHEY, CDR2 SVGAGI. This CDR3 region has 15 residues. Unmatched junction bases numbered 7, after V lost 7 bases and J lost 6 bases. The CDR3 sequence is CASTATGGRNSPLHF. CDR3 nucleotide sequence: TGTGCCAGCACCGCGACAGGGGGTCGTAATTCACCCCTCCACTTT.

The rearrangement joins TRBV5-4 to TRBJ2-7; no reliable D call. The CDR3 sequence is 12 residues long. V shed 0 bases and J shed 3 bases, with 4 bases lying between them. Germline V CDR1 and CDR2: SGHNT, YYREEE (reference sequence). The CDR3 nucleotides are TGTGCCAGCAGCTTGGACTTCTACGAGCAGTACTTC. Protein sequence: CASSLDFYEQYF.

The V call is TRBV5-4, the J call TRBJ1-1; TRBD1 might be the D (5 bases). The CDR3 sequence is 13 residues long. Germline V gene data show CDR1 as SGHNT and CDR2 as YYREEE (reference sequence). Trimming removed 0 bases at V and 7 bases at J, with 10 bases between. The CDR3 nucleotides are TGTGCCAGCAGCTTGGAAGGGGTGGTTGAAGCTTTCTTT. It encodes CASSLEGVVEAFF.

This sequence joins TRBV27 and TRBJ1-2; possible D gene TRBD1, 6 bases. Germline V gene data show CDR1 as MNHEY and CDR2 as SMNVEV (reference sequence). Trimming removed 6 bases from V and 3 bases from J, with 17 bases in between. This CDR3 contains 15 residues. The CDR3 protein is CASSLVPGGHYGYTF. The CDR3 nucleotides read TGTGCCAGCAGCCTTGTCCCGGGGGGCCACTATGGCTACACCTTC.

CDR3 sequence (DNA): TGTGCCAGCAGCTTAGGGGGCAGTCAGACTAATTCACCCCTCCACTTT. As protein: CASSLGGSQTNSPLHF. The genes are TRBV7-9 and TRBJ1-6; D is possibly TRBD1 (5 bases). This CDR3 is built from 16 residues. Looked up from germline, CDR1 is SEHNR and CDR2 is FQNEAQ (reference sequence). Trimming cost V 1 base and J 6 bases, with 13 bases left between them.

The chain recombines TRBV6-1 with TRBJ1-3; D unresolved. V lost 3 bases to trimming and J lost 5 bases, with 11 bases between them. This CDR3 has 14 amino acids. Germline CDR1 reads MNHNS; CDR2 reads SASEGT. The CDR3 reads CASSESRIRNTIYF. The CDR3 DNA follows: TGTGCCAGCAGTGAGAGTAGGATTAGAAACACCATATATTTT.

The chain is built from TRBV6-2 or TRBV6-3 and TRBJ1-5, with 9 bases that match TRBD1. Germline CDR1 and CDR2: MNHEY and SVGEGT. V lost 0 bases to trimming and J lost 4 bases; unmatched junction nucleotides: 7. The CDR3 loop spans 17 amino acids. The CDR3 is CASSYSSGTGYNQPQHF. CDR3 nucleotide sequence: TGTGCCAGCAGTTACTCGTCCGGGACAGGGTATAATCAGCCCCAGCATTTT.

This sequence joins TRBV7-2 and TRBJ2-5; D gene uncertain. The germline V and J ends were trimmed by 1 base and 0 bases, with 15 bases remaining between them. Per germline, CDR1 SGHTA and CDR2 FQGNSA. The CDR3 has 17 amino acids. The CDR3 sequence is CASSLVGLSNYQETQYF. DNA of the CDR3: TGTGCCAGCAGCTTAGTTGGGCTTTCTAACTACCAAGAGACCCAGTACTTC.

This clone occurred once. This rearrangement joins TRBV6-5 to TRBJ1-2, with a weak D call TRBD1 (6 bases). Trimming cost V 4 bases and J 2 bases, with 11 bases left between them. The V gene's germline CDR1 is MNHEY and CDR2 SVGAGI. CDR3 size: 14 residues. The CDR3 DNA reads TGTGCCAGCAGTTTGGGACACCTGAACTATGGCTACACCTTC. Its protein product is CASSLGHLNYGYTF.

This chain joins TRBV28 and TRBJ1-2; 9 nucleotides align to TRBD1. This CDR3 contains 16 residues. CDR1 is MDHEN, CDR2 SYDVKM, per germline. The J segment lost 5 bases and the V segment lost 7 bases, leaving 14 bases of the junction unmatched. The CDR3 here is CASTPLTGQGLYGYTF. CDR3 DNA: TGTGCCAGCACCCCCCTAACGGGACAGGGTTTATATGGCTACACCTTC.

The J gene is TRBJ1-1, the V gene TRBV5-1; D gene uncertain. CDR3 length: 13 amino acids. Trimming left V 4 bases short and J 5 bases short, with 12 bases between. The germline V gene encodes CDR1 SGHRS and CDR2 YFSETQ. In nucleotides, the CDR3 is TGCGCCAGCAGCCTTCAGTCGGTAACTGAAGCTTTCTTT. This translates into CASSLQSVTEAFF.

The V and J genes are TRBV6-1 and TRBJ2-3; D might be TRBD1 (5 bases). V lost 1 base and J lost 0, with 8 bases in between. The CDR3 length is 15 residues. In germline, CDR1 is MNHNS, CDR2 SASEGT. The CDR3 sequence is CASSEGTTSTDTQYF. The CDR3 DNA sequence: TGTGCCAGCAGTGAAGGGACAACTAGCACAGATACGCAGTATTTT.

V and J are TRBV7-9 and TRBJ2-7; D gene ambiguous. Germline loops: CDR1 SEHNR, CDR2 FQNEAQ (reference sequence). The CDR3 is 16 residues long. Between the trimmed V and J ends, which lost 1 base and 2 bases, there was a span of 15 bases. The CDR3 nucleotides read TGTGCCAGCAGCTTAGAGTCCCGGACGGCAGCCTACGAGCAGTACTTC. It is translated as CASSLESRTAAYEQYF.

The rearrangement joins TRBV9 to TRBJ1-1, with 8 nucleotides matching TRBD1. The germline CDR1 and CDR2 sequences are SGDLS and YYNGEE. The V and J ends lost 2 bases and 6 bases, in that order; junction bases with no gene match: 12. The length of the CDR3 is 16 residues. This CDR3 is CASSVTGGGYLSEAFF. The CDR3 nucleotides are TGTGCCAGCAGCGTTACAGGGGGTGGGTATCTCTCTGAAGCTTTCTTT.

This clone was seen once. The chain employs TRBV2 and TRBJ2-5, with D hard to call. The CDR3 consists of 12 residues. CDR1 SNHLY and CDR2 FYNNEI come from the germline V gene. The V and J ends lost 4 bases and 6 bases respectively, with 9 bases between them. The CDR3 protein is CASSVLRQTQYF. The CDR3 DNA is TGTGCCAGCAGTGTCCTCCGGCAGACCCAGTACTTC.